These T cell receptor beta chains were read from a single sample in a study of blood T cell repertoires in COVID-19. Repertoires were generated with immunoSEQ multiplex PCR, while TCRdb's copy carries only in-frame clones and drops some. The data hold about 96,000 clones, with around nine tenths observed a single time. Sequencing input: peripheral blood. The receptors were gathered from a human donor with COVID-19, enrolled during active disease. The donor label of this sample is uncertain. The CDR3 runs from the conserved cysteine through the conserved F or W. A D gene is named only where the DNA matches it firmly. Only some rows state a clone size, as once, few, many or a class for expanded clones.

V gene,clone size,D gene,J gene,CDR3 DNA,CDR3 protein
TRBV18,-,-,TRBJ1-1,TGTGCCAGCTCACCCATAGGACAGAACACTGAAGCTTTCTTT,CASSPIGQNTEAFF
TRBV4-1,-,TRBD2,TRBJ2-5,TGCGCCAGCAGCCAAGATTACGAGGGAGCGGGAGGGGAGACCCAGTACTTC,CASSQDYEGAGGETQYF
TRBV4-2,-,TRBD1,TRBJ2-7,TGTGCCAGCAGCCGTGCCGACCCGGGACAGGGCTACGAGCAGTACTTC,CASSRADPGQGYEQYF
TRBV5-1,-,TRBD1,TRBJ1-1,TGCGCCAGCAACTTGGGGACAGGGAACACTGAAGCTTTCTTT,CASNLGTGNTEAFF
TRBV12-3/TRBV12-4,-,-,TRBJ1-1,TGTGCCAGCAGGTATCAGGGGGAAGCTTTCTTT,CASRYQGEAFF
TRBV24-1,-,-,TRBJ2-2,TGTGCCACCAGTGAATCGACAGTCACCGGGGAGCTGTTTTTT,CATSESTVTGELFF
TRBV7-9,-,-,TRBJ1-2,TGTGCCAGCACTCTAGGAGAAACCGGGACTACTCTCGGCTACACCTTC,CASTLGETGTTLGYTF
TRBV7-9,-,TRBD2,TRBJ2-7,TGTGCCAGCAGCTTAAGGACTAGCGGGAGCTACGAGCAGTACTTC,CASSLRTSGSYEQYF
TRBV12-3/TRBV12-4,few,-,TRBJ2-1,TGTGCCAGCAGTTTAGTCCGTAATGAGCAGTTCTTC,CASSLVRNEQFF
TRBV25-1,-,-,TRBJ1-4,TGTGCCAGCAGTGACGGGGTCGAGGGTGAAAAACTGTTTTTT,CASSDGVEGEKLFF
TRBV12-3/TRBV12-4,-,-,TRBJ1-5,TGTGCCAGCAGCCGCGGGGGCAATCAGCCCCAGCATTTT,CASSRGGNQPQHF
TRBV3-1/TRBV3-2,-,TRBD1,TRBJ2-1,TGTGCCAGCAGCCAAGGGTACAGGGGAAATGAGCAGTTCTTC,CASSQGYRGNEQFF
TRBV6-2/TRBV6-3,-,TRBD2,TRBJ2-1,TGTGCCAGCAGTTACTCCCCACCTAGCGGAATCTACAATGAGCAGTTCTTC,CASSYSPPSGIYNEQFF
TRBV6-5,-,-,TRBJ2-4,TGTGCCAGCAGCCGCCCCGGGGGGCGGAACATTCAGTACTTC,CASSRPGGRNIQYF
TRBV19,-,-,TRBJ1-4,TGTGCCACGTCATCGCAGGCAACCCATGCAACTAATGAAAAACTGTTTTTT,CATSSQATHATNEKLFF
TRBV18,-,-,TRBJ2-5,TGTGCCAGCTCACCCAACCAAGAGACCCAGTACTTC,CASSPNQETQYF
TRBV11-3,-,-,TRBJ2-7,TGTGCCAGCAGCTTTGACGGGTACGAGCAGTACTTC,CASSFDGYEQYF
TRBV2,-,TRBD1,TRBJ1-2,TGTGCCAGCAGTGAAAGGGACAGGCCAAACTATGGCTACACCTTC,CASSERDRPNYGYTF
TRBV5-1,-,TRBD1,TRBJ1-3,TGCGCCAGCAGCTTCCAGGGGGGTACTGGAAACACCATATATTTT,CASSFQGGTGNTIYF
TRBV7-3,-,TRBD2,TRBJ2-1,TGTGCCAGCTGTCTAGCGGGGCCCTACAATGAGCAGTTCTTC,CASCLAGPYNEQFF
TRBV6-5,-,TRBD1,TRBJ1-5,TGTGCCAGCAGCTACCGGGACAGCTATAGCAATCAGCCCCAGCATTTT,CASSYRDSYSNQPQHF
TRBV19,-,-,TRBJ1-2,TGTGCCAGTAGTATAGGGTTGGACCCGGGAGGCTACACCTTC,CASSIGLDPGGYTF
TRBV7-3,-,TRBD2,TRBJ2-1,TGTGCCAGCAGCTTAAGCCTAGCGGAGCACAATGAGCAGTTCTTC,CASSLSLAEHNEQFF
TRBV2,few,TRBD1,TRBJ2-3,TGTGCCAGCAGCTCGACAGGGAGCACAGATACGCAGTATTTT,CASSSTGSTDTQYF
TRBV2,few,-,TRBJ2-7,TGTGCCAGCACGTCCCAGGGAAGCTCCTACGAGCAGTACTTC,CASTSQGSSYEQYF
TRBV10-3,-,TRBD1,TRBJ1-5,TGTGCCACCCGGGGGGGGACAGGGAAGGAAAATCAGCCCCAGCATTTT,CATRGGTGKENQPQHF
TRBV12-5,-,TRBD1,TRBJ1-5,TGTGCTAGTGGTTTGGGACAGGGGGGTAATCAGCCCCAGCATTTT,CASGLGQGGNQPQHF
TRBV7-9,few,-,TRBJ1-4,TGTGCCAGCAGCTCGTCCAAGGACAGCGGACAAGAAAGTAATGAAAAACTGTTTTTT,CASSSSKDSGQESNEKLFF
TRBV9,-,TRBD1,TRBJ1-3,TGTGCCAGCAGCGTAGCACCGACAGGGGGCAGAAACACCATATATTTT,CASSVAPTGGRNTIYF
TRBV6-5,-,-,TRBJ1-6,TGTGCCAGCAGTTACACGGGATCCGATTCACCCCTCCACTTT,CASSYTGSDSPLHF
TRBV7-9,-,-,TRBJ1-5,TGTGCCAGCAGCTTAGGGCAAGGGGTCTCAAATCAGCCCCAGCATTTT,CASSLGQGVSNQPQHF
TRBV5-3,-,-,TRBJ1-5,TGTGCCAGAAGTGCCACCGGGAGTTGGAATCAGCCCCAGCATTTT,CARSATGSWNQPQHF
TRBV7-9,-,-,TRBJ2-1,TGTGCCAGCAGCTTAGCCCAGGGCTCCTACAATGAGCAGTTCTTC,CASSLAQGSYNEQFF
TRBV4-2,-,-,TRBJ1-1,TGTGCCAGCAGCCAAGATTCAGGGGTCCTCAACATGAACACTGAAGCTTTCTTT,CASSQDSGVLNMNTEAFF
TRBV19,-,-,TRBJ1-5,TGTGCCAGTAGTTTAACAGGGAAAAGGCAGCCCCAGCATTTT,CASSLTGKRQPQHF
TRBV5-6,-,-,TRBJ1-2,TGTGCCAGCTCCGAGTTACAGGGAGGGTATGGCTACACCTTC,CASSELQGGYGYTF
TRBV14,-,-,TRBJ1-1,TGTGCCAGCAGCCACAGGGGCTGGGGCGACACTGAAGCTTTCTTT,CASSHRGWGDTEAFF
TRBV5-1,-,-,TRBJ2-5,TGCGCCAGCAGCTTGGAGGGGCAAGAGACCCAGTACTTC,CASSLEGQETQYF
TRBV5-6,-,TRBD1,TRBJ1-4,TGTGCCAGCAGCTCCCCGGGACAGAGGAATGAAAAACTGTTTTTT,CASSSPGQRNEKLFF
TRBV2,-,TRBD1,TRBJ2-2,TGTGCCAGCAGCTTCCGGGACAGGCCCACCGGGGAGCTGTTTTTT,CASSFRDRPTGELFF
TRBV2,-,TRBD1,TRBJ2-7,TGTGCCAGCGGAAACACAGGGGAATGGTACTTC,CASGNTGEWYF
TRBV5-4,-,TRBD2,TRBJ2-1,TGTGCCAGCAGCCGGGGACTAGCGGGGGGCCTGAGCTCCTACAATGAGCAGTTCTTC,CASSRGLAGGLSSYNEQFF
TRBV5-1,once,TRBD1,TRBJ2-1,TGCGCCAGCAGCCCCGCGGGACAGGGTTACAATGAGCAGTTCTTC,CASSPAGQGYNEQFF
TRBV30,-,TRBD1,TRBJ2-3,TGTGCCTGGAGTGTACTCGGGACAGGACGACCTGATACGCAGTATTTT,CAWSVLGTGRPDTQYF
TRBV6-1,-,TRBD1,TRBJ2-2,TGTGCCAGCAGTGTCCCGGTGAGGGGGCTGCACACCGGGGAGCTGTTTTTT,CASSVPVRGLHTGELFF
TRBV19,-,-,TRBJ1-6,TGTGCCAGTAGCGAAATCGGAGGGAGGGATTCACCCCTCCACTTT,CASSEIGGRDSPLHF
TRBV19,-,-,TRBJ1-2,TGTGCCACCTGGGGGGGGGTGCGCTATGGCTACACCTTC,CATWGGVRYGYTF
TRBV11-3,-,-,TRBJ2-2,TGTGCCAGCAGCTTAGATGCAGGGCACACCGGGGAGCTGTTTTTT,CASSLDAGHTGELFF
TRBV3-1/TRBV3-2,-,TRBD1,TRBJ1-6,TGTGCCAGCAGACGGGGGACAGATAATTCACCCCTCCACTTT,CASRRGTDNSPLHF
TRBV11-3,few,-,TRBJ2-7,TGTGCCAGCAGCTTAGATCGAGTATACGAGCAGTACTTC,CASSLDRVYEQYF
TRBV2,-,-,TRBJ1-4,TGTGCCAGCAGTGAAGTAAGTGGCGAAAAACTGTTTTTT,CASSEVSGEKLFF
TRBV29-1,-,-,TRBJ1-4,TGCAGCGTTGAAGCGGGGGGGTCTAATGAAAAACTGTTTTTT,CSVEAGGSNEKLFF
TRBV5-1,-,-,TRBJ1-5,TGCGCCAGCAGGCCGGACAGTAGCAATCAGCCCCAGCATTTT,CASRPDSSNQPQHF
TRBV6-5,-,TRBD1,TRBJ1-2,TGTGCCACCAGAAAGACCGACAGGGGATGGGGCTACACCTTC,CATRKTDRGWGYTF
TRBV3-1/TRBV3-2,few,TRBD1,TRBJ1-6,TGTGCCAGCAGCCCATGGACAGGAGATTCACCCCTCCACTTT,CASSPWTGDSPLHF
TRBV5-1,-,TRBD1,TRBJ2-5,TGCGCCAGCTCAGCGAGGGGACAGTACCAAGAGACCCAGTACTTC,CASSARGQYQETQYF
TRBV5-4,-,TRBD1,TRBJ1-3,TGTGCCAGCACCTTGGACAGGGTTGGAAACACCATATATTTT,CASTLDRVGNTIYF
TRBV2,-,-,TRBJ2-5,TGTGCCTCCAGGACTGCGTACCAAGAGACCCAGTACTTC,CASRTAYQETQYF
TRBV27,-,TRBD1,TRBJ2-5,TGTGCCAGCAGTGTGCACAGGGGGTCCCAAGAGACCCAGTACTTC,CASSVHRGSQETQYF
TRBV15,-,-,TRBJ1-4,TGTGCCACCAGCAGAGATAACGTGGGGGCGAGAGAAAAACTGTTTTTT,CATSRDNVGAREKLFF